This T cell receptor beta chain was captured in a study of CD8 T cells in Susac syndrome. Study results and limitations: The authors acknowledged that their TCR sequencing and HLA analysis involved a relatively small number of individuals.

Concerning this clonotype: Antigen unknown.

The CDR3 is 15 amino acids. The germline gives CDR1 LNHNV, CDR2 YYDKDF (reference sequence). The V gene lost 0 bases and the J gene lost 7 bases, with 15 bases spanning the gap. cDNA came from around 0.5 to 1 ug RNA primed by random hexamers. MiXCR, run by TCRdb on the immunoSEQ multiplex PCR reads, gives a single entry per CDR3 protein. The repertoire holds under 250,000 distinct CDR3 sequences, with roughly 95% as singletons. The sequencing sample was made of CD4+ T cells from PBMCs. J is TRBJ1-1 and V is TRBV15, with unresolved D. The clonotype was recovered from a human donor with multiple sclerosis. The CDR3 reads CATSRDQWGEGEAFF. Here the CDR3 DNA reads TGTGCCACCAGCAGAGACCAATGGGGTGAGGGTGAAGCTTTCTTT.